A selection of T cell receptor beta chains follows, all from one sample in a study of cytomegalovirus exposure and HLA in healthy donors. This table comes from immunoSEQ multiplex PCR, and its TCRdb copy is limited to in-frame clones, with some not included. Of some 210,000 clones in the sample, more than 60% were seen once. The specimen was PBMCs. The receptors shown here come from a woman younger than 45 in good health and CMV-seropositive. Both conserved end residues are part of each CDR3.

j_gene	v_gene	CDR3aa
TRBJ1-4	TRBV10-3	CAISQQGANEKLFF
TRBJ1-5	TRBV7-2	CASSFSMGADQPQHF
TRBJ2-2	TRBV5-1	CASSLAMASGTGELFF
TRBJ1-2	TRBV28	CASGQFLNYGYTF
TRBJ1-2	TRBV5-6	CASSTQRLLYGYTF
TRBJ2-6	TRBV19	CASSRGSGANVLTF
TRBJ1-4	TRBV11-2	CASSLGVQGGYEKLFF
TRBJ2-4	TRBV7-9	CASSLTIDTSGQNIQYF
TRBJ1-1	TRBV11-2	CASSPPSGGAFF
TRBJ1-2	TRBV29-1	CSGGGPPNGYTF
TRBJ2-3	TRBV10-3	CATALGGEPDTQYF
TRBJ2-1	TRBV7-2	CASSSRGAHNEQFF
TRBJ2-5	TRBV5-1	CASSNLAGGQETQYF
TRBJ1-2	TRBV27	CASSLQLGYGYTF
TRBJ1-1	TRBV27	CASTSGTGLEAFF
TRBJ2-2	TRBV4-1	CASSRTGVNTGELFF
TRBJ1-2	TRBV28	CASSLRTGGYTF
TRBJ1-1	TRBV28	CASSLTPGQNTEAFF
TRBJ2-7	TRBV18	CASSRQAGGDEQYF
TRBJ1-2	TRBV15	CATSRGGRGQDEGYTF